This TCR beta chain was sequenced for a study of molecular identifiers for immune sequencing clone quantification. The wider study: Within a replicate experiment, RNA obtained from either roughly 20,000 or 100,000 naive CD8 cells was divided into five aliquots, and four of those aliquots were then sequenced.

In regard to this clonotype: The antigen remains undetermined.

TCRdb processed the PCR reads anew with MiXCR; each CDR3 protein has one entry. Of approximately 500,000 distinct CDR3 sequences listed, 25% are singletons. V was pared by 0 bases and J by 5 bases, with 10 bases between. Germline assignment: CDR1 MNHEY and CDR2 SMNVEV (reference sequence). The CDR3 extends over 14 amino acids. Study conclusions and caveats: Detection of one spiked Jurkat cell's TCR RNA reportedly worked in one million naive cells. Clonotypes topping 20 RNA copies carried over 97% of effector molecules but under 1% of naive ones.

CD8+CD4-CCR7+CD45RA+ sorting gave the naive CD8 T cells. The chain couples TRBV27 to TRBJ1-1; D is ambiguous. This sequence originates from a human donor in good health. Some libraries in this study had Jurkat cell RNA spiked in. The sample taken for sequencing was naive CD8+ T cells from blood, with Jurkat cell RNA spiked in. Subset in this sample: FACS-sorted CD8+CD4-CCR7+CD45RA+ naive T cells. CDR3 amino acids: CASSLSRLGTEAFF. The CDR3, as DNA: TGTGCCAGCAGTTTATCGCGCTTAGGGACTGAAGCTTTCTTT.